This entry concerns a single T cell receptor beta chain. The CDR3 extends over 15 amino acids. Per germline, CDR1 MNHEY and CDR2 SVGAGI. Trimming took 6 bases from V and 5 from J; bases not matched to a gene: 12. As processed by the authors: Reference gene primer amplification in the assay estimated nucleated cell counts. Data came from immunoSEQ multiplex PCR; TCRdb stores just in-frame clones and leaves some out. That table furnishes V, J and clone size, whereas the DNA furnished D and trimming. The sample carries 450,000 or so clones, 90% recorded once. The entry originates in a study of blood T cell repertoires in COVID-19. Study-level information: In each case, the material was cDNA or gDNA derived from T cells, B-cell-depleted T cells, or PBMCs.

Ages ranged from about 18 to 89 years, with residence in approximately 23 US areas. Each recovered donor of Cohort 3 presented with two negative PCRs, clearance, or symptom resolution. The sequencing sample was made of PBMCs or T cells enriched from blood (not recorded which). This TCR was recovered from a man aged 18 to 29 who had recovered from COVID-19. The chain has TRBV6-5 and TRBJ2-7, with 8 nucleotides matching TRBD2. The CDR3 loop reads CASRNGGGASNEQYF. DNA for the CDR3: TGTGCCAGCAGAAACGGGGGGGGCGCGTCGAACGAGCAGTACTTC.